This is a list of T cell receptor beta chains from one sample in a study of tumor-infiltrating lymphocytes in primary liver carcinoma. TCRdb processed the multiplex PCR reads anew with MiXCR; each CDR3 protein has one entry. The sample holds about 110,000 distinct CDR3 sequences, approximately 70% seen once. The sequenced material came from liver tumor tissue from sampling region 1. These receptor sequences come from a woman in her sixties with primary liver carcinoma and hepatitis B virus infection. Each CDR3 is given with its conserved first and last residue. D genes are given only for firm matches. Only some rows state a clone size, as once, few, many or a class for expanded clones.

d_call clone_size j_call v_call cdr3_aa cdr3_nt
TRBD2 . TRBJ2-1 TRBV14 CASSHLPGALAGVENEQFF TGTGCCAGCAGCCATCTCCCGGGGGCACTAGCGGGAGTCGAGAATGAGCAGTTCTTC
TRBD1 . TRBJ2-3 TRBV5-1 CTSSGGQGRTDTQYF TGCACCAGCAGCGGTGGACAGGGACGCACAGATACGCAGTATTTT
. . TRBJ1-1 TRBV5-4 CASNPQTENTEAFF TGTGCCAGCAACCCTCAGACGGAGAACACCGAAGCTTTCTTT
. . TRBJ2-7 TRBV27 CVSSIRQESSYEQYF TGTGTCAGCAGCATTCGACAGGAGAGCTCCTACGAGCAGTACTTC
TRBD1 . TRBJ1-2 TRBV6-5 CANTTGTGVYGYTF TGTGCCAACACTACCGGGACAGGCGTGTATGGCTACACCTTC
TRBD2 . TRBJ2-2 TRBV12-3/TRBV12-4 CASSHRLAGQSNTGELFF TGTGCCAGCAGTCATAGACTAGCGGGACAATCGAACACCGGGGAGCTCTTTTTT
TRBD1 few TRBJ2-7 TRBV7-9 CASSPGTGGRRYEQYF TGTGCCAGCAGCCCCGGGACAGGGGGCAGGAGGTACGAGCAGTACTTC
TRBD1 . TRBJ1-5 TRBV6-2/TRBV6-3 CASSVWTGGPQPQHF TGTGCCAGCAGTGTGTGGACAGGGGGCCCTCAGCCCCAGCATTTT
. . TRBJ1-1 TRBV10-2 CASTERPNTESFF TGCGCCAGCACTGAGAGACCGAACACTGAATCTTTCTTT
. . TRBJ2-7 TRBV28 CANSLDTQGEQYF TGTGCCAACAGTTTAGACACCCAGGGGGAGCAGTACTTC
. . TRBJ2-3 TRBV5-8 CASGPGADISTDTQYF TGTGCCAGCGGCCCCGGGGCTGATATTAGCACAGATACGCAGTATTTT
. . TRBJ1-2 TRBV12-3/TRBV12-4 CASSPGQVDDYTF TGTGCCAGCAGTCCCGGGCAGGTCGATGACTACACCTTC
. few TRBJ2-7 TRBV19 CASSPRVGNSYEQYF TGTGCCAGTAGTCCGCGGGTGGGGAACTCCTACGAGCAGTACTTC
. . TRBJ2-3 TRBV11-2 CASSPRTTVDTRYF TGTGCCAGCAGCCCCCGGACTACTGTGGATACGCGGTATTTT
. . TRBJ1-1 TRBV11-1 CASSLGRGWNEAFF TGTGCCAGCAGCTTAGGCAGGGGATGGAATGAAGCTTTCTTT
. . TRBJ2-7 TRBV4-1 CASSQDMETRLYEQYF TGCGCCAGCAGCCAAGATATGGAGACAAGACTTTACGAGCAATACTTC
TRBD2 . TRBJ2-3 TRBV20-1 CSAPDPRGREGTDTQYF TGCAGTGCTCCAGACCCTAGAGGGAGGGAAGGCACAGATACGCAGTATTTT
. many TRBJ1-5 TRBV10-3 CAISNGGESSQPQHF TGTGCCATCAGTAATGGGGGGGAGAGCAGTCAGCCCCAGCATTTT
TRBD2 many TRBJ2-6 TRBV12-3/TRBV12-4 CASSLELAGVTGANVLTF TGTGCCAGCAGTTTGGAACTAGCGGGAGTGACCGGGGCCAACGTCCTGACTTTC
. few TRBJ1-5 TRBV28 CASSIPGGSYSNQPQHF TGTGCCAGCAGTATTCCGGGGGGGTCTTATAGCAATCAGCCCCAGCATTTT
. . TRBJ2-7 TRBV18 CASSPRRGALGERYF TGTGCCAGCTCACCACGTCGAGGGGCGCTGGGCGAGCGGTACTTC
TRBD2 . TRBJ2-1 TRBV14 CASSKPGLVGYNEKFF TGTGCCAGCAGCAAACCGGGACTAGTAGGGTACAATGAGAAGTTTTTC
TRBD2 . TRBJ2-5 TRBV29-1 CIVEASGSETQYF TGCATCGTTGAGGCTAGCGGGAGCGAGACCCAGTACTTC
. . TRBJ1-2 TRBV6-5 CASTWTTESDYGYTF TGTGCCAGCACTTGGACGACAGAGTCAGACTATGGCTACACCTTC
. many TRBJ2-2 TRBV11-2 CASSFEFGEPFF TGTGCCAGCAGCTTCGAATTCGGGGAGCCGTTTTTT
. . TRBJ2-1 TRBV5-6 CASSLYVGDEQFF TGTGCCAGCAGCTTGTACGTCGGCGATGAGCAGTTCTTC
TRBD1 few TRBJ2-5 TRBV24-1 CATSDRPPGQVKETQYF TGTGCCACCAGTGATCGGCCCCCGGGACAGGTGAAAGAGACCCAGTACTTC
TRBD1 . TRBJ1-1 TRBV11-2 CASSLEPTGLTEALF TGTGCCAGCAGCTTAGAGCCGACAGGGCTAACTGAAGCTCTCTTT
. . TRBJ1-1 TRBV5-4 CASTPPGGETVNTEAFF TGTGCCAGCACCCCGCCCGGGGGAGAAACGGTAAACACTGAAGCTTTCTTT
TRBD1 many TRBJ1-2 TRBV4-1 CASSQGQGGGYGYTF TGCGCCAGCAGCCAGGGACAGGGAGGGGGGTATGGCTACACCTTC
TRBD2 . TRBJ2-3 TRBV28 CVGSSTRTSGRDTQYF TGTGTCGGCAGTTCCACGAGGACTAGCGGGAGGGATACGCAGTATTTT
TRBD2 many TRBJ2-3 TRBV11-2 CASSLNWREFTDTQCF TGTGCCAGCAGCTTAAATTGGCGGGAGTTCACAGATACGCAGTGTTTT
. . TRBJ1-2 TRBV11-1 CASSLTPRGTNYGYAF TGTGCCAGCAGCCTTACACCACGCGGGACTAACTATGGCTACGCCTTC
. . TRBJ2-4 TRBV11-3 CISSGTKNIQYF TGTATCAGCTCCGGGACCAAAAACATTCAGTACTTC
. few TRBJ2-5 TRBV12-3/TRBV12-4 CASRPGVNSQETQYF TGTGCCAGCAGGCCAGGGGTTAACAGCCAAGAGACCCAGTACTTC
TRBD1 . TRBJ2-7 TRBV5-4 CASSLPATGLSNEQYF TGTGCCAGCAGCTTACCCGCGACAGGGCTAAGTAACGAGCAGTACTTC
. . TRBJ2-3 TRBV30 CACPAVEGGTDTRYF TGTGCCTGTCCGGCGGTGGAGGGCGGCACAGATACGCGGTATTTT
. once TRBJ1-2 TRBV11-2 CASCMTSGAGRYDYTF TGTGCCAGCTGCATGACCTCCGGGGCAGGACGCTATGACTACACCTTC
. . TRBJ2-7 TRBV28 CASSGPPREQYF TGTGCCAGCAGTGGCCCCCCGAGAGAGCAGTACTTC
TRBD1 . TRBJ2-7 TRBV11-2 CASIPGTGIDEQCF TGTGCCAGCATACCTGGGACAGGGATTGACGAGCAGTGCTTC
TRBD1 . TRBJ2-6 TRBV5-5 CVSNMTGGRANVLTF TGTGTCAGCAACATGACAGGGGGAAGGGCCAACGTCCTGACTTTC
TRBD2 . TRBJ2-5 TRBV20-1 CSAGLAGGQETEYF TGCAGTGCAGGACTAGCGGGAGGGCAAGAGACCGAGTACTTC
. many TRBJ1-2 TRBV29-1 CSVADYGYTF TGCAGCGTCGCCGACTATGGCTACACCTTC
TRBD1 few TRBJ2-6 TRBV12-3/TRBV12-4 CAGSTRRDRLLSGANVLTF TGTGCCGGCAGCACCCGGCGGGACAGGTTATTATCTGGGGCCAACGTCCTGACTTTC
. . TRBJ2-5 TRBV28 CASRGADRETQYF TGTGCCAGCAGGGGTGCGGATAGGGAGACCCAGTACTTC
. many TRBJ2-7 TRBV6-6 CASSYDSGMYEQYF TGTGCCAGCAGTTACGATTCAGGGATGTACGAGCAGTACTTC
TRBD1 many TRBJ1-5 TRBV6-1 CASSERPPGTGRNQPQHF TGTGCCAGCAGTGAAAGACCTCCCGGGACAGGGCGCAATCAGCCCCAGCATTTT
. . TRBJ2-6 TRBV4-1 CTSSQDRRRRRPTSGANVLTF TGCACCAGCAGCCAAGATCGTCGCAGGCGACGACCCACCTCTGGGGCCAACGTCCTGACTTTC
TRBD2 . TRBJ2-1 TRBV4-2 CASNQDLAGNPIRFF TGTGCCAGCAACCAAGATTTAGCGGGAAACCCTATTCGATTCTTC
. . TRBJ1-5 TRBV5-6 CASSTAGRNQPQHF TGTGCCAGCAGCACCGCGGGGCGCAATCAGCCCCAGCATTTT
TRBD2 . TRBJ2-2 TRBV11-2 CTSSFAGVNTGELFF TGCACCAGCAGCTTCGCGGGAGTGAACACCGGGGAACTGTTTTTT
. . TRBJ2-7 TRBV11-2 CARNLPKAYEQYF TGTGCCAGAAACTTACCAAAAGCCTACGAGCAGTACTTC
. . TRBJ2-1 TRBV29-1 CSIGQNPARARDHNEQLF TGCAGCATTGGCCAAAACCCGGCGAGAGCGCGGGACCACAATGAGCAGCTCTTC
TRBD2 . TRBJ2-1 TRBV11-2 CADKTSGTYNEQSF TGTGCCGACAAGACTAGCGGGACCTACAATGAGCAGTCCTTC
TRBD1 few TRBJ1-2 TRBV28 CASSSPGTAIDYGYTF TGTGCCAGCAGTTCGCCCGGGACAGCCATTGACTATGGCTACACCTTC